Below, 27 T cell receptor beta chains from the same sample are listed, as sequenced in a study of blood T cell repertoires in COVID-19. Profiled with immunoSEQ multiplex PCR; TCRdb holds only in-frame clones, not every one. This table has some 150,000 clones, over 80% appearing once. The sample taken for sequencing was peripheral blood. These receptors all come from a man aged 45-60 years who had recovered from COVID-19.

This chain links TRBV6-4 with TRBJ2-1; 8 bases agree with TRBD2. With 2 bases clipped from V and 4 bases from J, the junction kept 4 bases outside the gene matches. This CDR3 is built from 15 residues. Germline assignment: CDR1 MRHNA and CDR2 SNTAGT. CDR3 amino acids: CASSDVGGGYNEQFF. CDR3 DNA: TGTGCCAGCAGTGACGTCGGGGGGGGTTACAATGAGCAGTTCTTC.

The chain has TRBV19 and TRBJ1-1, with a weak D call TRBD1 (5 bases). Germline V lookup: CDR1 LNHDA, CDR2 SQIVND (reference sequence). The V end lost 4 bases, the J end lost 1 base, and 25 bases lay between the germline ends. This CDR3 has 19 amino acids. CDR3 nucleotide sequence: TGTGCCAGTAGTAGGGGCCTTGGGGCAGAACTAGCGAGGAACACTGAAGCTTTCTTT. This encodes CASSRGLGAELARNTEAFF.

This clone appeared once. This rearrangement joins TRBV7-9 to TRBJ2-2; 7 nucleotides agree with TRBD2. The germline CDR1 and CDR2 sequences are SEHNR and FQNEAQ (reference sequence). The V segment lost 10 bases and the J segment 5 bases; nucleotides outside the gene matches: 16. CDR3 length: 16 amino acids. The CDR3 protein is CAIPPGQIGGTGELFF. CDR3 DNA: TGTGCCATCCCTCCGGGGCAAATCGGGGGGACCGGGGAGCTGTTTTTT.

The rearrangement uses TRBV15 and TRBJ1-1; D not certain. V dropped 0 bases and J dropped 1 base, with 6 bases sitting between them. This CDR3 is 14 amino acids long. Germline V CDR1 and CDR2: LNHNV, YYDKDF (reference sequence). CDR3 region: CATSRDPGNTEAFF. For the CDR3, the DNA is TGTGCCACCAGCAGAGATCCAGGGAACACTGAAGCTTTCTTT.

The rearrangement uses TRBV5-1 and TRBJ1-6; TRBD1 is a possible D gene (6 bases). The germline gives CDR1 SGHRS, CDR2 YFSETQ. Trimming took off 4 bases at V and 8 bases at J, with 13 bases between the two ends. The CDR3 has 14 residues. The CDR3 DNA reads as TGCGCCAGCAGCCCGGTGGACAGCGATTCACCCCTCCACTTT. Translating gives CASSPVDSDSPLHF. The full variable domain, with the rest looked up from reference TRBV5-1 and TRBJ1-6, is KAGVTQTPRYLIKTRGQQVTLSCSPISGHRSVSWYQQTPGQGLQFLFEYFSETQRNKGNFPGRFSGRQFSNSRSEMNVSTLELGDSALYLCASSPVDSDSPLHFGNGTRLTVT.

This rearrangement joins TRBV29-1 to TRBJ2-1; 15 bases map to TRBD2. The CDR3 covers 17 residues. CDR1 SQVTM and CDR2 ANQGSEA come from the germline V gene. V trimming: 5 bases; J trimming: 0 bases; junction bases outside the gene matches: 5. CDR3 sequence: CSVPGLAGGPSYNEQFF. The CDR3 coding sequence is TGCAGCGTTCCGGGACTAGCGGGGGGACCCTCCTACAATGAGCAGTTCTTC.

V is TRBV19 and J is TRBJ2-3, with 8 bases identical to TRBD2. The CDR3 consists of 16 residues. From germline, CDR1 is LNHDA and CDR2 SQIVND (reference sequence). After removal of 3 bases from V and 5 bases from J, the junction contained 10 bases not matched to a gene. This CDR3 is CASSISAGLDIDTQYF. CDR3 nucleotide sequence: TGTGCCAGTAGTATTTCAGCGGGACTAGACATAGATACGCAGTATTTT.

The rearrangement links TRBV30 to TRBJ1-6; the D is unclear. The CDR3 length is 14 residues. Trimming took 1 base from V and 5 from J, leaving 9 bases between them. Per the germline V gene, CDR1 is GTSNPN and CDR2 is SVGIG (reference sequence). CDR3 DNA: TGTGCCTGGAGTGAACAGATTGATAATTCACCCCTCCACTTT. Translation gives CAWSEQIDNSPLHF.

V and J are TRBV7-2 and TRBJ1-2; no clear D. CDR3 length: 14 residues. Germline CDR1 and CDR2: SGHTA and FQGNSA. Deletions cut 0 bases from V and 1 base from J, with 6 bases between. CDR3 in amino acids: CASSLAPLNYGYTF. The CDR3 DNA reads TGTGCCAGCAGCTTAGCGCCACTTAACTATGGCTACACCTTC.

DNA for the CDR3: TGTGCCAGCAGCGTATTCGGCAGGGGACGGGATGAGCAGTTCTTC. It codes for CASSVFGRGRDEQFF. V usage is TRBV9 and J usage is TRBJ2-1, with D possibly being TRBD1 (6 bases). Germline lookup yields CDR1 SGDLS and CDR2 YYNGEE. CDR3 length: 15 residues. V lost 1 base and J lost 8, with 16 bases in between.

The rearrangement links TRBV5-1 to TRBJ1-1; TRBD1 matches at 7 bases. The germline gives CDR1 SGHRS, CDR2 YFSETQ. The CDR3 has 14 amino acids. Losses at the gene ends were 4 bases for V and 0 bases for J; bases not matched to a gene: 3. The CDR3: CASSTTGMNTEAFF. The CDR3 DNA is TGCGCCAGCAGCACGACAGGGATGAACACTGAAGCTTTCTTT.

V is TRBV6-5 and J is TRBJ1-1, with 8 bases that match TRBD1. The J segment lost 10 bases and the V segment lost 3 bases, leaving 16 bases of the junction unmatched. Germline values: CDR1 MNHEY, CDR2 SVGAGI. This CDR3 has 16 residues. CDR3 in amino acids: CASSYRVAGGPQGAFF. DNA for the CDR3: TGTGCCAGCAGTTATAGAGTGGCAGGGGGCCCCCAGGGAGCTTTCTTT.

This chain uses TRBV6-5 with TRBJ1-1; TRBD1 is a possible D gene (6 bases). CDR3 length: 14 residues. CDR1 is MNHEY, CDR2 SVGAGI, per germline. V lost 7 bases to trimming and J lost 7 bases, with 19 bases between them. CDR3 sequence reads: CASNDRRRAYEAFF. CDR3 in DNA: TGTGCCAGCAACGACAGGAGGCGAGCATATGAAGCTTTCTTT.

This chain joins TRBV10-3 and TRBJ2-3; 7 bases map to TRBD2. CDR3 length: 14 residues. The germline V gene encodes CDR1 ENHRY and CDR2 SYGVKD. The J segment lost 2 bases and the V segment lost 4 bases, leaving 3 bases of the junction unmatched. CDR3: CAISASGATDTQYF. For the CDR3, the DNA is TGTGCCATCAGTGCAAGCGGGGCCACAGATACGCAGTATTTT.

This clone was detected only a few times. The rearrangement links TRBV6-1 to TRBJ1-2; 7 bases are shared with TRBD1. From germline, CDR1 is MNHNS and CDR2 SASEGT. Unmatched junction bases numbered 7, after V lost 1 base and J lost 5 bases. CDR3 length: 15 amino acids. The CDR3 is CASSEGLGGLYGYTF. CDR3 DNA sequence: TGTGCCAGCAGTGAAGGCTTAGGGGGCTTATATGGCTACACCTTC.

This clone was seen only a few times. This rearrangement joins TRBV5-1 to TRBJ1-1; 7 bases agree with TRBD1. V shed 1 base, J shed 1 base, and the junction held 4 bases outside the gene matches. The CDR3 runs to 15 residues. Germline CDR1 SGHRS, CDR2 YFSETQ. The CDR3 DNA follows: TGCGCCAGCAGCTTGCAAGGGACAGAGAACACTGAAGCTTTCTTT. This sequence encodes CASSLQGTENTEAFF.

V and J are TRBV3-1 (or the pseudogene TRBV3-2) and TRBJ2-1; 8 bases are a match to TRBD2. The CDR3 is 16 amino acids. In germline, CDR1 is LGHDT, CDR2 YNNKEL (reference sequence). V was pared by 0 bases and J by 10 bases, with 11 bases of the junction left unmatched. CDR3 nucleotide sequence: TGTGCCAGCAGCCAAGATTCGGGGGGGCGAGTAAGAGAGCAGTTCTTC. Its translation: CASSQDSGGRVREQFF.

The chain uses TRBV5-6 and TRBJ2-7; 12 bases fit TRBD2. Germline assignment: CDR1 SGHDT and CDR2 YYEEEE. Trimming removed 4 bases from V and 7 bases from J; junction bases left unmatched: 6. The CDR3 extends over 14 amino acids. The CDR3 is CASSSGGLAGEQYF. As DNA, the CDR3 is TGTGCCAGCAGCAGTGGGGGACTAGCGGGTGAGCAGTACTTC.

The chain joins TRBV11-3 to TRBJ1-6, with 10 bases aligning to TRBD1. Trimming removed 4 bases from V and 10 bases from J; junction bases left unmatched: 7. The CDR3 runs 15 residues. Germline values: CDR1 SGHNT, CDR2 YENEEA. CDR3 nucleotide sequence: TGTGCCAGCAGCTCCGGGACAGGGGTAACCTCACCCCTCCACTTT. Its translation is CASSSGTGVTSPLHF.

The rearrangement uses TRBV7-9 and TRBJ2-1; D is unresolved. V gave up 2 bases and J gave up 5 bases, with 10 bases separating them. The CDR3 runs 14 residues. Germline CDR1 reads SEHNR; CDR2 reads FQNEAQ (reference sequence). The CDR3 reads CASSLSYPNNEQFF. CDR3 DNA sequence: TGTGCCAGCAGCTTATCCTACCCGAACAATGAGCAGTTCTTC.

The V call is TRBV6-5, the J call TRBJ1-4; tentative D call: TRBD1 (6 bases). CDR1 is MNHEY and CDR2 is SVGAGI in the germline V gene. The germline V and J ends were trimmed by 4 bases and 4 bases, with 13 bases remaining between them. The CDR3 is made up of 15 amino acids. The CDR3 spells CASSFKQGSNEKLFF. For the CDR3, the DNA is TGTGCCAGCAGTTTTAAACAGGGAAGTAATGAAAAACTGTTTTTT.

The rearrangement joins TRBV5-8 to TRBJ2-1; 7 positions match TRBD1. V was clipped by 5 bases and J by 1 base; unmatched bases: 9. This CDR3 is built from 16 residues. From germline, CDR1 is SGHTS and CDR2 YDEGEE. The CDR3 DNA is TGTGCCAGCAGACCAGGGGGAACTCGGTCCTACAATGAGCAGTTCTTC. Its translation: CASRPGGTRSYNEQFF.

This chain connects TRBV12-3 or TRBV12-4 to TRBJ1-2; the match to TRBD1 covers 8 bases. The CDR3 has 13 amino acids. The V gene end was trimmed by 7 bases and the J gene end by 8 bases; junction bases not matched to a gene: 9. The CDR3 protein is CASTVTGVGGYTF. CDR3 DNA: TGTGCCAGCACCGTGACAGGGGTTGGAGGCTACACCTTC.

This CDR3 is CASSWQGNSNQPQHF. As DNA, the CDR3 is TGTGCCAGCAGTTGGCAGGGGAATAGCAATCAGCCCCAGCATTTT. V is TRBV6-2 or TRBV6-3 and J is TRBJ1-5, with D possibly being TRBD1 (6 bases). Germline CDR1 MNHEY, CDR2 SVGEGT. This CDR3 is 15 amino acids long. Trimming cost V 4 bases and J 0 bases, with 10 bases left between them.

As DNA, the CDR3 is TGTGCCAGCAGTTGGGGGGTCCGGGAGACCCAGTACTTC. This encodes CASSWGVRETQYF. The rearrangement links TRBV6-6 to TRBJ2-5, with a possible D match to TRBD2 (6 bases). Trimming removed 4 bases from V and 5 bases from J, with 11 bases in between. CDR1 and CDR2 from the germline V gene are MNHNY and SVGAGI (reference sequence). The CDR3 is made up of 13 amino acids.

This clone was seen just once. Other DNA sequences from this sample encode an identical CDR3 as well. CDR3 residues: CASSTTGRETQYF. As DNA, the CDR3 is TGTGCCAGTAGTACGACAGGTCGGGAGACCCAGTACTTC. The chain combines TRBV19 with TRBJ2-5; tentatively, D is TRBD1 (6 bases). CDR1 is LNHDA and CDR2 is SQIVND in the germline V gene (reference sequence). V was clipped by 4 bases and J by 5 bases, with 11 bases between them. The CDR3 is made up of 13 amino acids.

This clone is a singleton in its sample. The rearrangement links TRBV6-2 or TRBV6-3 to TRBJ1-1; D is uncertain. Trimming cost V 6 bases and J 4 bases, with 9 bases left between them. This CDR3 region has 12 residues. CDR1 and CDR2 from the germline V gene are MNHEY and SVGEGT. The CDR3 sequence: CASSRGSTEAFF. The CDR3 DNA is TGTGCCAGCAGCCGAGGCTCCACTGAAGCTTTCTTT.